This T cell receptor (beta chain) was documented in a study of T-cell reconstitution after alpha-beta-depleted transplantation in children. Study results and limitations: Among T cells one year after transplant, newly produced cells accounted for most counts and diversity. As was reported, about two months after transplant, alpha-beta T cells came from several hundred expanded graft clones. Where some patients showed high TCRbeta diversity at day 60, it came from recipient T cells and thymic progenitors that had survived.

About this clonotype: Antigen specificity is unknown.

Germline V CDR1 and CDR2: SGHRS, YFSETQ. This CDR3 region has 9 residues. V shed 9 bases and J shed 8 bases, with 8 bases lying between them. This sample's TCRbeta library carried unique molecular identifier barcodes. MiXCR, run by TCRdb on the PCR reads, gives a single entry per CDR3 protein. The sample contains about 300,000 distinct CDR3 sequences, 7.5% to 9% of which appear only once. Material: peripheral blood, obtained 360 days after TCRalphabeta/CD19-depleted stem cell transplant. The sequence was collected from a female patient aged 2-15 years who had a stem cell transplant for Fanconi anemia, so the T cells may come from the graft donor. The chain recombines TRBV5-1 with TRBJ1-2; D gene ambiguous. The CDR3: CANDGGYTF. CDR3 bases: TGCGCCAACGACGGGGGCTACACCTTC.